This T cell receptor (beta chain) emerged from a study of blood T cell repertoires in COVID-19. At the level of the study: Acute-phase and convalescent COVID-19 samples originated in the United States, Italy and Spain.

In the original workflow: Reference gene primer amplification in the assay estimated nucleated cell counts. Produced via immunoSEQ multiplex PCR; TCRdb's table is partial and in-frame only. The V and J calls and clone size were taken over from that table, and D and trimming were inferred from the DNA. The data contain fewer than 350,000 clones, 70% to 90% of them singletons. Trimming cost V 6 bases and J 7 bases, with 13 bases left between them. Per the germline V gene, CDR1 is MGHDK and CDR2 is SYGVNS. This CDR3 is built from 13 residues. The V call is TRBV25-1, the J call TRBJ1-5, with D possibly being TRBD1 (6 bases). The specimen was peripheral blood. The sequence derives from a woman in her twenties or thirties with COVID-19, enrolled during active disease. This CDR3 reads CASRGGAGQPQHF. DNA for the CDR3: TGTGCCAGCAGGGGGGGGGCAGGGCAGCCCCAGCATTTT.